The source of this TCR beta chain is a study of cytomegalovirus exposure and HLA in healthy donors. Looking at the study overall: The same platform used for the roughly 600 first-cohort repertoires was also used for the 120 or so validation repertoires, as a later analysis reported.

This clone was picked up one time. No antigen is known for it. V was clipped by 5 bases and J by 1 base, with 23 bases between them. Germline V gives CDR1 SGHAT, CDR2 FQNNGV. The CDR3 length is 18 residues. Regarding the study as a whole: According to a later analysis, TCR clusters from the first cohort tended to co-occur in the 120 or so validation repertoires. Specificity for CMV antigens was confirmed in vitro for a few of the CMV-associated chains.

The donors were members of the approximately 120-subject validation cohort (separate from the approximately 670-subject first cohort). Sequenced by immunoSEQ multiplex PCR; TCRdb stores in-frame clones only, minus some. The sample yields fewer than 350,000 clones, roughly 90% seen once. The material sequenced was PBMCs. The V call is TRBV11-2, the J call TRBJ1-1, with a weak D call TRBD1 (6 bases). The sequence derives from a woman between 18 and 30 years old in good health and CMV-seronegative. CDR3 residues: CASSPYYRVIRQNTEAFF. The DNA of the CDR3 is TGTGCCAGCAGCCCTTACTACAGGGTCATAAGGCAGAACACTGAAGCTTTCTTT.